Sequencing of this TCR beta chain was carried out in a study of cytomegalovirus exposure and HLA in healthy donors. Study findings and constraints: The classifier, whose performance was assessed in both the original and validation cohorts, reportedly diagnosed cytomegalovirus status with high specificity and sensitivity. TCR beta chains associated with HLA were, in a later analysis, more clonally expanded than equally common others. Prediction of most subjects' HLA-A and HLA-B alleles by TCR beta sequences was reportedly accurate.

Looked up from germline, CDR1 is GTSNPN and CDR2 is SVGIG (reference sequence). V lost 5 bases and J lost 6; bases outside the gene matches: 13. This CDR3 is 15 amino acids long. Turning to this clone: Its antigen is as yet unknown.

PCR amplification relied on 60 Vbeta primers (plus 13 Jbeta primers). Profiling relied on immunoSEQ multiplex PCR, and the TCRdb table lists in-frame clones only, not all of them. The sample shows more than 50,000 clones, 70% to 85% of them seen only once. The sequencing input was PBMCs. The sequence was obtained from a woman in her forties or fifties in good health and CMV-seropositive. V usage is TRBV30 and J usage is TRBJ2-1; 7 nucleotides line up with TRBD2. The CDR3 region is CAWATTGLRSNEQFF. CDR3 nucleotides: TGTGCCTGGGCAACCACGGGACTAAGGAGCAATGAGCAGTTCTTC. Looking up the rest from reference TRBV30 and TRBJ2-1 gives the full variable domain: SQTIHQWPATLVQPVGSPLSLECTVEGTSNPNLYWYRQAAGRGLQLLFYSVGIGQISSEVPQNLSASRPQDRQFILSSKKLLLSDSGFYLCAWATTGLRSNEQFFGPGTRLTVL.